The text below deals with one T cell receptor beta chain. As yet, its antigen is unknown. The data belong to a study of stem cell transplantation in POMP-related autoinflammatory disease. About the research overall: Impaired MHC class I-dependent CD8+ differentiation was hypothesized from defective thymoproteasomes. Overall study results and limits: Across all analyzed T-cell subsets, patients with PRAID tended toward reduced diversity and increased clonality. Unique TRB V-J gene pairings were limited in number in patients with PRAID.

The CDR3 loop spans 14 amino acids. Trimming cost V 7 bases and J 2 bases, with 14 bases left between them. Germline CDR1 SGHRS, CDR2 YFSETQ. Prominent immunodeficiency with autoinflammation defined PRAID. Here immunoSEQ multiplex PCR was the method, and the copy in TCRdb shows in-frame clones only, minus some. The sample contains tens of thousands of clones, more than 75% of which appear only once. The source was CD4+ T cells from PBMCs, collected after stem cell transplantation. This TCR came from a human patient with POMP-related autoinflammation and immune dysregulation (PRAID). The T cells may come from the graft donor. The chain uses TRBV5-1 and TRBJ2-3, with D perhaps TRBD2 (6 bases). The CDR3 reads CASADGGNTDTQYF. As DNA, the CDR3 is TGCGCCAGCGCTGATGGGGGGAACACAGATACGCAGTATTTT.